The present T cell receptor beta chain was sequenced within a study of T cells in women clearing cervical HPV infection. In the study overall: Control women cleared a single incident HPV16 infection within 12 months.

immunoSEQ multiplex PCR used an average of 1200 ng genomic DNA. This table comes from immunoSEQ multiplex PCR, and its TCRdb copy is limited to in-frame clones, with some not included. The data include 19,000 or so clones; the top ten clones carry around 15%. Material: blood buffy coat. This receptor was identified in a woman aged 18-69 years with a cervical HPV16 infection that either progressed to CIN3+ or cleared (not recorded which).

The part of the CDR3 DNA that was read is TGTGCCAGCAGCTTAGCGAGGGGACAGTCCTACGAC. It specifies CASSLARGQSYD. The full CDR3 sequence reads CASSLARGQSYDYTF. The V gene is TRBV7-6, the J gene TRBJ1-2, with TRBD1 matching 7 bases. The read finishes 3 residues shy of the CDR3 end, and the germline J gene is used to complete it. The CDR3 extends over 15 amino acids. Per the germline V gene, CDR1 is SGHVS and CDR2 is FNYEAQ.